These 4 T cell receptor beta chains share one sample of origin, sequenced in a study of T cell repertoires in cytomegalovirus infection. A single record per CDR3 protein comes from TCRdb applying MiXCR to the reads. The sample shows around 300,000 distinct CDR3 sequences, more than 8% of them seen only once. Sample: PBMCs. The receptors originated from a human donor in good health (CMV status not recorded). Some clones in this sample may be carry-over from other donors' samples.

The J gene is TRBJ1-2, the V gene TRBV7-3; 7 positions agree with TRBD1. Unmatched junction bases numbered 6, after V lost 5 bases and J lost 0 bases. Germline values: CDR1 SGHTA, CDR2 FQGTGA. The CDR3 is made up of 15 amino acids. The CDR3 DNA follows: TGTGCCAGCAGCCTCCAGGGGGGGCCTAACTATGGCTACACCTTC. Protein product: CASSLQGGPNYGYTF.

A remark on this clonotype: This may come from a read error, since a much larger clone is one base off. The chain is built from TRBV28 and TRBJ1-1; 8 bases fit TRBD1. CDR3 length: 18 amino acids. Germline CDR1 MDHEN, CDR2 SYDVKM. CDR3 nucleotide sequence: TGTGCCAGCAGTCCCGACAGGGGATTCCGATACCCGAACACTCAAGCTTTCTTT. Its protein is CASSPDRGFRYPNTQAFF.

This chain links TRBV6-5 with TRBJ2-7; D remains unclear. CDR1 is MNHEY, CDR2 SVGAGI, per germline. The CDR3 runs 14 residues. V was cut by 5 bases and J by 3 bases, with 14 bases left in between. The CDR3: CASSTDSGFYEQYF. The CDR3 DNA reads TGTGCCAGCAGTACAGACTCCGGGTTCTACGAGCAGTACTTC.

This clonotype was counted between two and nine times. The rearrangement joins TRBV30 to TRBJ2-1; the match to TRBD2 covers 12 bases. Germline V CDR1 and CDR2: GTSNPN, SVGIG (reference sequence). With 5 bases clipped from V and 6 bases from J, the junction kept 5 bases outside the gene matches. The CDR3 contains 14 residues. The CDR3 reads CAWLTSGRGNEQFF. CDR3 coding DNA: TGTGCCTGGTTGACTAGCGGGAGAGGCAATGAGCAGTTCTTC.